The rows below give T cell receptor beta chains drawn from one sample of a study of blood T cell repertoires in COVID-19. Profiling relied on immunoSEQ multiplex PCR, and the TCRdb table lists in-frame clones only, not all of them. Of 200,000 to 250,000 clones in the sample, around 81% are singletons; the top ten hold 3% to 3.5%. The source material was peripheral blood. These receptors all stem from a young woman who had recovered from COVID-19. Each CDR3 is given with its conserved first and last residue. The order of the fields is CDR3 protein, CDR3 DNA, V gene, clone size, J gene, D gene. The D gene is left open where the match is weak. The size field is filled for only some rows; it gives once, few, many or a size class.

CAWSQGGAEKLFF	TGTGCCTGGAGTCAAGGCGGGGCTGAAAAACTGTTTTTT	TRBV30	.	TRBJ1-4	.
CASSLGAVSNQPQHF	TGTGCCAGCAGCTTGGGCGCGGTTTCCAATCAGCCCCAGCATTTT	TRBV5-8	.	TRBJ1-5	.
CATSRGGTGEGETQYF	TGTGCCACCAGCAGAGGGGGGACAGGGGAAGGAGAGACCCAGTACTTC	TRBV15	.	TRBJ2-5	TRBD1
CASRDNGDTEAFF	TGTGCCAGCAGAGATAACGGGGACACTGAAGCTTTCTTT	TRBV6-5	.	TRBJ1-1	.
CASSIGDRVYTDTQYF	TGTGCCAGTAGTATAGGGGACAGGGTCTACACAGATACGCAGTATTTT	TRBV19	.	TRBJ2-3	TRBD1
CASSPGSGATGELFF	TGTGCCAGCAGCCCGGGTAGCGGGGCGACCGGGGAGCTGTTTTTT	TRBV28	.	TRBJ2-2	TRBD2
CASSLSVGQGLYEQYF	TGTGCCAGCAGTTTATCTGTGGGACAGGGACTCTACGAGCAGTACTTC	TRBV28	.	TRBJ2-7	TRBD1
CASSPGTLSSYNEQFF	TGTGCCAGCAGTCCCGGGACTTTGAGCTCCTACAATGAGCAGTTCTTC	TRBV28	.	TRBJ2-1	.
CAWSGLGRNSYEQYF	TGTGCCTGGAGTGGCCTGGGGCGGAACTCCTACGAGCAGTACTTC	TRBV30	once	TRBJ2-7	.
CASSHALAGDGELFF	TGTGCCAGCAGCCACGCGCTAGCGGGGGATGGGGAGCTGTTTTTT	TRBV7-3	.	TRBJ2-2	TRBD2
CASSLAPSGKTDTQYF	TGCGCCAGCAGCTTGGCCCCTAGCGGGAAAACAGATACGCAGTATTTT	TRBV5-1	.	TRBJ2-3	TRBD2
CASSSPLRDRGTEAFF	TGTGCCAGTAGTAGCCCCCTAAGGGACAGGGGGACTGAAGCTTTCTTT	TRBV19	.	TRBJ1-1	TRBD1
CSVAGQGWGDTEAFF	TGCAGCGTTGCGGGACAGGGGTGGGGAGACACTGAAGCTTTCTTT	TRBV29-1	.	TRBJ1-1	TRBD1
CASSSDRENIQYF	TGTGCCAGCAGCTCCGACAGGGAAAACATTCAGTACTTC	TRBV7-9	.	TRBJ2-4	TRBD1